This TCR beta chain was captured in a study of T-cell memory formation after mild COVID-19. Germline V gene sequence: CDR1 SGHTA, CDR2 FQGNSA. This CDR3 has 15 residues. V trimming: 5 bases; J trimming: 2 bases; junction bases outside the gene matches: 8. Constant-segment primers and 5'RACE yielded cDNA libraries for TCR alpha and TCR beta, each carrying sample barcodes and UMIs. Via MiXCR, TCRdb re-called the 5' RACE reads, giving one row per CDR3 protein. Of around 190,000 distinct CDR3 sequences in the sample, 15% to 20% were seen once. V and J are TRBV7-2 and TRBJ1-2; 7 bases are a match to TRBD1. The clonotype was recovered from a young man who had mild COVID-19 (a few samples of this study predate the infection). Cell type and time point are not known. Specimen: PBMCs or a T cell subset sorted from them (not recorded which). CDR3 protein: CASSPASGQNYGYTF. The CDR3, as DNA: TGTGCCAGCAGCCCCGCATCGGGACAGAACTATGGCTACACCTTC.